The present entry profiles one T cell receptor beta chain with its context. This specimen comes from a study of blood T cell repertoires in COVID-19. Study information: There were acute and convalescent COVID-19 samples, and they came from the United States, Italy and Spain. T cells, B-cell-depleted T cells, or PBMCs provided the cDNA or gDNA that served as material.

Per the original methods: Reference gene primer amplification gave estimated nucleated cell counts. Here immunoSEQ multiplex PCR was the method, and the copy in TCRdb shows in-frame clones only, minus some. V and J calls and clone size come straight from that table; D and trimming were deduced from the DNA. The profile shows around 500,000 clones, 70% to 90% of them singletons. This TCR was recovered from a human donor in a cohort sampled during active COVID-19. Sequences were obtained from peripheral blood.

The CDR3 DNA is TGCAGCGCAGGACACTACAAAATGAACACTGAAGCTTTCTTT. It translates to CSAGHYKMNTEAFF. The chain carries TRBV29-1 and TRBJ1-1; possibly TRBD1 for D (5 bases). Germline lookup yields CDR1 SQVTM and CDR2 ANQGSEA. Trimming left V 7 bases short and J 0 bases short, with 15 bases between. The CDR3 is 14 amino acids. Based on the CDR3 plus reference TRBV29-1 and TRBJ1-1, the full variable domain is SAVISQKPSRDICQRGTSLTIQCQVDSQVTMMFWYRQQPGQSLTLIATANQGSEATYESGFVIDKFPISRPNLTFSTLTVSNMSPEDSSIYLCSAGHYKMNTEAFFGQGTRLTVV.